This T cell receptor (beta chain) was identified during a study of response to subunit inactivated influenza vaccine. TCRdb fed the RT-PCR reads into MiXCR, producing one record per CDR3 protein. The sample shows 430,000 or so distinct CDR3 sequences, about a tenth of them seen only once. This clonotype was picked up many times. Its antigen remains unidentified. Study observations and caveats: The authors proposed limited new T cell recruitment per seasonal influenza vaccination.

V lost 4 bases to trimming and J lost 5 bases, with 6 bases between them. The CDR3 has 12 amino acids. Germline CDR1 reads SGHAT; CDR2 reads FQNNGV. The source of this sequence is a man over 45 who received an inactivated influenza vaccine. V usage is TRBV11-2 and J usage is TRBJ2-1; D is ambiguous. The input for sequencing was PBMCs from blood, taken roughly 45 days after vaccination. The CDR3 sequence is CASSSVHNEQFF. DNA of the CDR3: TGTGCCAGCAGCTCTGTACACAATGAGCAGTTCTTC.